This T cell receptor beta chain was captured in a study of technical replicates of blood from a few donors. Profiled with immunoSEQ multiplex PCR; TCRdb holds only in-frame clones, not every one. The profile shows 60,000 to 90,000 clones, approximately 97% of them singletons. This clone came up once. Material: T cells isolated from PBMCs. This receptor was obtained from a human donor in good health.

Written as DNA, the CDR3 is TGTGCCAGCAGTTGGGACAGTTCCTACGAGCAGTACTTC. Protein: CASSWDSSYEQYF. V gene TRBV27 combines with J gene TRBJ2-7, with TRBD1 matching over 7 bases. This CDR3 region has 13 residues. V shed 4 bases, J shed 1 base, and the junction held 1 base outside the gene matches. CDR1 MNHEY and CDR2 SMNVEV come from the germline V gene (reference sequence).